Below are 31 T cell receptor beta chains sequenced from a single sample in a study of PD-1 blockade in classical Hodgkin lymphoma. Some clones are missing from TCRdb's copy, which holds only in-frame ones; the method was immunoSEQ multiplex PCR. Of roughly 70,000 clones listed, about 70% are singletons. Each patient experienced a relapse that followed autologous stem cell transplantation, and brentuximab vedotin exposure varied. The source was peripheral blood mononuclear cells (PBMCs), collected before the second cycle of nivolumab. The receptors originated from a human donor with classical Hodgkin lymphoma.

The chain recombines TRBV6-5 with TRBJ1-2; tentative D call: TRBD1 (6 bases). This CDR3 contains 13 residues. V gave up 6 bases and J gave up 9 bases, with 17 bases separating them. Germline CDR1 MNHEY, CDR2 SVGAGI. DNA of the CDR3: TGTGCCAGCAGGGGGGAGTACAGGGCTAGCTACACCTTC. Translating it yields CASRGEYRASYTF.

This rearrangement joins TRBV6-5 to TRBJ1-5, with D unresolved. Germline-derived CDR1 and CDR2 are MNHEY and SVGAGI. There are 16 residues in the CDR3. Trimming shortened V by 0 bases and J by 0 bases, and 9 bases separated the two germline ends. The CDR3 sequence: CASSYSGQYSNQPQHF. The CDR3 region has the DNA TGTGCCAGCAGTTACTCGGGTCAGTATAGCAATCAGCCCCAGCATTTT.

The V gene is TRBV6-1, the J gene TRBJ2-3; TRBD1 might be the D (6 bases). CDR3 size: 15 residues. Germline V gives CDR1 MNHNS, CDR2 SASEGT. Deletions cut 10 bases from V and 6 bases from J, with 23 bases between. The DNA of the CDR3 is TGTGCCATCCGAACCTTGGACAGCTTCCCCGATACGCAGTATTTT. Its protein is CAIRTLDSFPDTQYF.

The chain links TRBV7-9 to TRBJ2-7; possible D gene TRBD2, 5 bases. Deletions cut 4 bases from V and 7 bases from J, with 14 bases between. Germline assignment: CDR1 SEHNR and CDR2 FQNEAQ (reference sequence). The CDR3 is made up of 13 amino acids. The CDR3 DNA is TGTGCCAGCAGCTCCGGACTTCCTTGGGAGCAGTACTTC. Amino acids: CASSSGLPWEQYF. Using reference TRBV7-9 and TRBJ2-7 for the parts outside the CDR3, the full variable domain is DTGVSQNPRHKITKRGQNVTFRCDPISEHNRLYWYRQTLGQGPEFLTYFQNEAQLEKSRLLSDRFSAERPKGSFSTLEIQRTEQGDSAMYLCASSSGLPWEQYFGPGTRLTVT.

The chain employs TRBV4-1 and TRBJ2-2; the D is unclear. V gave up 1 base and J gave up 2 bases, with 5 bases separating them. The CDR3 totals 14 residues. CDR1 and CDR2 (germline): MGHRA, YSYEKL. The CDR3 nucleotides read TGCGCCAGCAGCCAAGTAGGAAACACCGGGGAGCTGTTTTTT. Protein product: CASSQVGNTGELFF.

The chain uses TRBV29-1 and TRBJ1-1; D is unclear. The CDR3 is 12 residues long. The germline V gene has CDR1 SQVTM and CDR2 ANQGSEA. Trimming stripped 7 bases from V and 0 bases from J, with 9 bases between. CDR3 residues: CSGGRLNTEAFF. As DNA, the CDR3 is TGCAGCGGCGGACGGTTGAACACTGAAGCTTTCTTT.

The chain joins TRBV11-1 to TRBJ2-7; tentatively, D is TRBD1 (6 bases). V shed 1 base and J shed 4 bases, with 11 bases lying between them. Germline V lookup: CDR1 SGHAT, CDR2 FQDESV (reference sequence). The CDR3 is made up of 14 amino acids. CDR3 DNA: TGTGCCAGCAGCTTAGGGGACAATCCTTACGAGCAGTACTTC. The encoded protein is CASSLGDNPYEQYF.

This clone was detected a few times. The chain employs TRBV2 and TRBJ2-4; D not certain. The germline gives CDR1 SNHLY, CDR2 FYNNEI. With 3 bases removed from V and 8 bases from J, the gap between germline ends came to 8 bases. The CDR3 totals 12 residues. CDR3 DNA: TGTGCCAGCAGTGATAACCGGGACATTCAGTACTTC. This gives the protein CASSDNRDIQYF.

This chain joins TRBV5-6 and TRBJ2-5; D is unclear. With 0 bases removed from V and 7 bases from J, the gap between germline ends came to 10 bases. From germline, CDR1 is SGHDT and CDR2 YYEEEE. CDR3 length equals 13 residues. In DNA form, the CDR3 reads TGTGCCAGCAGCTTGGCCGGACCAGGGACCCAGTACTTC. Amino acid sequence: CASSLAGPGTQYF.

The chain recombines TRBV9 with TRBJ1-1; possibly TRBD1 for D (6 bases). Germline V gene lookup returns CDR1 SGDLS and CDR2 YYNGEE. The CDR3 spans 13 residues. The V end was cut by 3 bases, the J end by 5 bases, with 11 bases between. The CDR3 is CASSGTGRTEAFF. The CDR3 DNA is TGTGCCAGCAGCGGCACAGGGAGGACTGAAGCTTTCTTT.

V is TRBV5-1 and J is TRBJ1-1, with D tentatively TRBD1 (5 bases). Trimming left V 6 bases short and J 1 base short, with 10 bases between. The CDR3 runs to 13 residues. The germline CDR1 and CDR2 sequences are SGHRS and YFSETQ. CDR3 amino acids: CASTWGTNTEAFF. The CDR3 DNA reads as TGCGCCAGCACGTGGGGGACGAACACTGAAGCTTTCTTT.

The chain carries TRBV20-1 and TRBJ2-3, with D perhaps TRBD2 (7 bases). The V gene's germline CDR1 is DFQATT and CDR2 SNEGSKA (reference sequence). Trimming took off 6 bases at V and 11 bases at J, with 15 bases between the two ends. The length of the CDR3 is 11 residues. The CDR3 DNA reads TGCAGTGCGAGTGCGGGGGCCGGGCAGTATTTT. Protein product: CSASAGAGQYF.

The chain is built from TRBV9 and TRBJ2-2; D uncertain. The CDR3 has 13 residues. Germline CDR1 and CDR2: SGDLS and YYNGEE. Trimming took off 0 bases at V and 8 bases at J, with 8 bases between the two ends. Here the CDR3 DNA reads TGTGCCAGCAGCGTAGAAGGAGCAGGGGAGCTGTTTTTT. This translates into CASSVEGAGELFF. The full variable domain, in which reference TRBV9 and TRBJ2-2 provide the parts outside the CDR3, is DSGVTQTPKHLITATGQRVTLRCSPRSGDLSVYWYQQSLDQGLQFLIQYYNGEERAKGNILERFSAQQFPDLHSELNLSSLELGDSALYFCASSVEGAGELFFGEGSRLTVL.

V gene TRBV19 combines with J gene TRBJ1-2; D is unresolved. CDR1 and CDR2 (germline): LNHDA, SQIVND (reference sequence). This CDR3 has 11 amino acids. The V and J ends lost 2 bases and 8 bases respectively, with 6 bases between them. The CDR3 DNA follows: TGTGCCAGTAGTATACGCGAGGGCTACACCTTC. Its translation: CASSIREGYTF.

The J gene is TRBJ2-1, the V gene TRBV19, with unresolved D. CDR1 LNHDA and CDR2 SQIVND come from the germline V gene (reference sequence). V was shortened by 3 bases and J by 8 bases, with 5 bases between the two germline ends. The CDR3 length is 11 residues. CDR3 DNA: TGTGCCAGTAGTATGTTGGATGAGCAGTTCTTC. Protein: CASSMLDEQFF.

The rearrangement links TRBV19 to TRBJ1-2; 8 bases match TRBD1. Germline values: CDR1 LNHDA, CDR2 SQIVND (reference sequence). The CDR3 sequence is 16 residues long. The trim removed 5 bases at V and 0 bases at J, leaving 8 bases unmatched. The CDR3 region has the DNA TGTGCCAGTAGTTCGGGACAGGCGGACACTAACTATGGCTACACCTTC. Translation: CASSSGQADTNYGYTF.

This chain connects TRBV5-4 to TRBJ2-5; 7 bases line up with TRBD1. The CDR3 runs to 13 residues. CDR1 and CDR2 from the germline V gene are SGHNT and YYREEE (reference sequence). Trimming removed 5 bases from V and 2 bases from J; junction bases left unmatched: 3. Here the CDR3 reads CASSTGEQETQYF. CDR3 bases: TGTGCCAGCAGTACAGGGGAGCAAGAGACCCAGTACTTC.

J is TRBJ2-3 and V is TRBV2, with 10 bases fitting TRBD1. The CDR3 has 12 amino acids. J lost 11 bases, V lost 3 bases, and 2 bases had no gene match. Per germline, CDR1 SNHLY and CDR2 FYNNEI. DNA for the CDR3: TGTGCCAGCAGTGACCGGGACAGGGGGCAGTATTTT. Translating gives CASSDRDRGQYF.

The V gene is TRBV7-3, the J gene TRBJ2-7, with 9 bases identical to TRBD2. The V and J ends lost 5 bases and 7 bases, in that order; junction bases with no gene match: 12. Looked up from germline, CDR1 is SGHTA and CDR2 is FQGTGA. The CDR3 consists of 15 residues. The CDR3 here is CASSQRLAAGDEQYF. CDR3 DNA sequence: TGTGCCAGCAGCCAAAGACTAGCGGCCGGGGATGAGCAGTACTTC.

V usage is TRBV28 and J usage is TRBJ2-2; 9 nucleotides line up with TRBD1. Per the germline V gene, CDR1 is MDHEN and CDR2 is SYDVKM. The CDR3 covers 14 residues. V was pared by 6 bases and J by 6 bases, with 5 bases of the junction left unmatched. The CDR3 region is CASRGQGTSGELFF. Here the CDR3 DNA reads TGTGCCAGCAGAGGACAGGGGACGTCCGGGGAGCTGTTTTTT.

This chain links TRBV11-1 with TRBJ2-2; D ambiguous. The CDR3 has 15 amino acids. Looked up from germline, CDR1 is SGHAT and CDR2 is FQDESV (reference sequence). The V gene lost 1 base and the J gene lost 6 bases, with 12 bases spanning the gap. The CDR3 here is CASSLVPVGAGELFF. The CDR3 DNA reads TGTGCCAGCAGCTTAGTGCCTGTTGGGGCCGGGGAGCTGTTTTTT. The whole variable domain, remainder taken from reference TRBV11-1 and TRBJ2-2, is EAEVAQSPRYKITEKSQAVAFWCDPISGHATLYWYRQILGQGPELLVQFQDESVVDDSQLPKDRFSAERLKGVDSTLKIQPAELGDSAMYLCASSLVPVGAGELFFGEGSRLTVL.

The chain is built from TRBV29-1 and TRBJ2-7; TRBD2 matches 11 bases. Germline trimming cut 3 bases from V and 4 bases from J; bases unmatched to any gene: 8. The germline V gene has CDR1 SQVTM and CDR2 ANQGSEA. This CDR3 region has 15 residues. The chain's CDR3 is CSVDAFGTSGYEQYF. For the CDR3, the DNA is TGCAGCGTTGACGCCTTTGGGACTAGCGGTTACGAGCAGTACTTC.

This chain uses TRBV5-1 with TRBJ2-5, with 9 bases fitting TRBD1. The germline V gene has CDR1 SGHRS and CDR2 YFSETQ. The V and J ends lost 1 base and 4 bases, in that order; junction bases with no gene match: 8. The CDR3 extends over 16 amino acids. The CDR3 DNA follows: TGCGCCAGCAGCTTGCGCACAGGGGGCGCATCAGAGACCCAGTACTTC. Its translation is CASSLRTGGASETQYF. Full variable domain (rest looked up from reference TRBV5-1 and TRBJ2-5): KAGVTQTPRYLIKTRGQQVTLSCSPISGHRSVSWYQQTPGQGLQFLFEYFSETQRNKGNFPGRFSGRQFSNSRSEMNVSTLELGDSALYLCASSLRTGGASETQYFGPGTRLLVL.

This clone appeared many times. This chain joins TRBV27 and TRBJ2-7, with 7 bases lining up with TRBD2. The CDR3 has 15 residues. The V gene end was trimmed by 5 bases and the J gene end by 3 bases; junction bases not matched to a gene: 10. The germline V gene has CDR1 MNHEY and CDR2 SMNVEV (reference sequence). As DNA, the CDR3 is TGTGCCAGCAGTACCCGGGCTAGCGGCCTCTACGAGCAGTACTTC. Protein product: CASSTRASGLYEQYF.

The genes are TRBV5-1 and TRBJ2-6; D is ambiguous. The V gene's germline CDR1 is SGHRS and CDR2 YFSETQ. With 1 base removed from V and 1 base from J, the gap between germline ends came to 3 bases. The CDR3 loop spans 14 amino acids. CDR3 sequence: CASSLYSGANVLTF. The CDR3 nucleotides read TGCGCCAGCAGCTTGTATTCTGGGGCCAACGTCCTGACTTTC.

This chain connects TRBV27 to TRBJ2-3, with 9 nucleotides matching TRBD1. J lost 3 bases, V lost 7 bases, and 5 bases had no gene match. CDR1 and CDR2 from the germline V gene are MNHEY and SMNVEV (reference sequence). The CDR3 runs 14 residues. CDR3 amino acids: CASTRTGDTDTQYF. CDR3 coding DNA: TGTGCCAGCACTCGGACAGGGGATACAGATACGCAGTATTTT.

The V call is TRBV11-3, the J call TRBJ2-7, with TRBD1 identical over 7 bases. Germline lookup yields CDR1 SGHNT and CDR2 YENEEA. The CDR3 spans 14 residues. With V trimmed by 5 bases and J by 4 bases, 8 bases remained unmatched. The CDR3 DNA follows: TGTGCCAGCAGCAACTTAGGGGGCGCATACGAGCAGTACTTC. Translated, it gives CASSNLGGAYEQYF.

CDR3 in DNA: TGTGCCGTCGGGGGGAACACTGAAGCTTTCTTT. Its protein product is CAVGGNTEAFF. This sequence joins TRBV6-5 and TRBJ1-1; D is perhaps TRBD1 (5 bases). CDR1 is MNHEY and CDR2 is SVGAGI in the germline V gene. The germline V and J ends were trimmed by 11 bases and 1 base, with 8 bases remaining between them. The CDR3 sequence is 11 residues long.

The chain couples TRBV29-1 to TRBJ2-7; the D gene is possibly TRBD2 (5 bases). The germline gives CDR1 SQVTM, CDR2 ANQGSEA. V dropped 3 bases and J dropped 0 bases, with 6 bases sitting between them. CDR3 length equals 12 residues. CDR3 nucleotide sequence: TGCAGCGTTGAGGAGGTCTCCTACGAGCAGTACTTC. Protein sequence: CSVEEVSYEQYF.

This chain links TRBV7-9 with TRBJ2-2; D possibly uses TRBD1 or TRBD2 (5 bases each). The CDR3 extends over 12 amino acids. V lost 4 bases and J 5 bases, leaving 5 bases between the germline ends. In germline, CDR1 is SEHNR, CDR2 FQNEAQ (reference sequence). CDR3 bases: TGTGCCAGCAGCTGGGGGACCGGGGAGCTGTTTTTT. This gives the protein CASSWGTGELFF.

The V and J genes are TRBV9 and TRBJ2-3; TRBD2 aligns across 10 bases. Trimming at V came to 4 bases and at J to 7 bases, leaving 18 bases not matched to a gene. This CDR3 is built from 18 residues. Germline lookup yields CDR1 SGDLS and CDR2 YYNGEE. CDR3: CASSSPQELAGPQNTQYF. The CDR3 DNA sequence: TGTGCCAGCAGCTCCCCCCAGGAACTAGCGGGACCGCAGAATACGCAGTATTTT.